This TCR beta chain was observed in a study of T cells in Graves' hyperthyroidism and ophthalmopathy. Study information: At the time of initial diagnosis and before any treatment, peripheral blood was collected.

In its sample, this clonotype was seen once. Diagnoses were made from clinical symptoms, serum measures (thyroxine and TRAb), thyroid ultrasound and orbital computed tomography. Germline trimming cut 1 base from V and 7 bases from J; bases unmatched to any gene: 8. The CDR3 covers 15 residues. Germline V gene lookup returns CDR1 SQVTM and CDR2 ANQGSEA. RNA transcripts provided the source from which TCR beta CDR3 regions were amplified. Initially, a first-round RT-PCR of the TCR CDR3 employed the HTBI primer set. TCRdb itself ran the multiplex PCR reads through MiXCR, one entry per CDR3 protein. Of approximately 690,000 distinct CDR3 sequences listed, under 25% were seen once; the top ten hold roughly a third.

The receptor was derived from a man aged 25 to 40 with Graves' ophthalmopathy. V usage is TRBV29-1 and J usage is TRBJ2-1; 9 bases map to TRBD2. Sequencing used blood. CDR3 DNA: TGCAGCGTTGAAGGCCTAGCGGGATCTTTTAATGAGCAGTTCTTC. This translates into CSVEGLAGSFNEQFF.